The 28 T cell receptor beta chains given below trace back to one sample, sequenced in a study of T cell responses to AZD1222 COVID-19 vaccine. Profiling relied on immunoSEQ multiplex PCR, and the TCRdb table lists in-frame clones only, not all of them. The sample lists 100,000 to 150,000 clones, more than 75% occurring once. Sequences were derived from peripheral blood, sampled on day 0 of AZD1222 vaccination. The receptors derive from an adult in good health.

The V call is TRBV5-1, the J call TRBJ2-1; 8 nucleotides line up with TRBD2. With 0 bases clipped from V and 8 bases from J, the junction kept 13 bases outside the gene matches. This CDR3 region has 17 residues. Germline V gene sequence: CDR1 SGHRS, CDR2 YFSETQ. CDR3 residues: CASSLVPLAALMHEQFF. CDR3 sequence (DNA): TGCGCCAGCAGCTTGGTCCCACTAGCGGCGTTGATGCATGAGCAGTTCTTC.

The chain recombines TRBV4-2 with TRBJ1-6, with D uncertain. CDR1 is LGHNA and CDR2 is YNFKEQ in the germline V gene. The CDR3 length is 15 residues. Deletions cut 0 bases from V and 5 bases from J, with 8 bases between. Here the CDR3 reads CASSQDITDNSPLHF. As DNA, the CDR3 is TGTGCCAGCAGCCAAGATATTACTGATAATTCACCCCTCCACTTT.

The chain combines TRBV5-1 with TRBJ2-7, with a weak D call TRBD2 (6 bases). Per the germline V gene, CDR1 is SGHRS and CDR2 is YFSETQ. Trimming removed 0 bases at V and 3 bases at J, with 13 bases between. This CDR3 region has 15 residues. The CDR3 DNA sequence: TGCGCCAGCAGCTTGGATGGAGGGGTTATCTACGAGCAGTACTTC. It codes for CASSLDGGVIYEQYF.

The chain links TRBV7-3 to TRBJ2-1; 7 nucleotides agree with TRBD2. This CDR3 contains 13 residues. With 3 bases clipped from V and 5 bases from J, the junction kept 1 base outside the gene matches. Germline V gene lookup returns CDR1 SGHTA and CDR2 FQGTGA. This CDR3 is CASSFGTNNEQFF. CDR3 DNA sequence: TGTGCCAGCAGCTTCGGGACTAACAATGAGCAGTTCTTC.

The CDR3 coding sequence is TGTGCCAGCAGCAGGGACAGTGGTCGCGGCTACACCTTC. As protein: CASSRDSGRGYTF. The chain combines TRBV6-5 with TRBJ1-2, with 7 nucleotides matching TRBD1. V lost 6 bases, J lost 8 bases, and 9 bases stayed unmatched. There are 13 residues in the CDR3. CDR1 is MNHEY and CDR2 is SVGAGI in the germline V gene.

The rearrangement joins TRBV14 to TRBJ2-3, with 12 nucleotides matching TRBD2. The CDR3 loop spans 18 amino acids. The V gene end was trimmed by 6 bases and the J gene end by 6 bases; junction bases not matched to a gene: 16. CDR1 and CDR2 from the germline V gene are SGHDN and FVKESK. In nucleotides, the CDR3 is TGTGCCAGCAGTCACCTCGGGCTAGCGGGGGGGCTTGAGGATACGCAGTATTTT. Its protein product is CASSHLGLAGGLEDTQYF.

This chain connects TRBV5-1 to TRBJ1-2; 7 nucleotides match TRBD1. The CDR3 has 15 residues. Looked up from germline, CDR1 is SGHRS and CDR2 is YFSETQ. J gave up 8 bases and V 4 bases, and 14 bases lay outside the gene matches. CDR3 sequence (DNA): TGCGCCAGCAGCGCCGACAGGGTAGGAAGTAGAGGCTACACCTTC. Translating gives CASSADRVGSRGYTF. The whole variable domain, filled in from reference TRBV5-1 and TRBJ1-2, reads KAGVTQTPRYLIKTRGQQVTLSCSPISGHRSVSWYQQTPGQGLQFLFEYFSETQRNKGNFPGRFSGRQFSNSRSEMNVSTLELGDSALYLCASSADRVGSRGYTFGSGTRLTVV.

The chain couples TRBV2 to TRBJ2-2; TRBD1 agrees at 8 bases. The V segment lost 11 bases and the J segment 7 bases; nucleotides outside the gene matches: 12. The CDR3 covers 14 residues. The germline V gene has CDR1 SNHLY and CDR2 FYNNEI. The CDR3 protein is CAQTRDRRYGELFF. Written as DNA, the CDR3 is TGTGCCCAGACCCGGGACAGGAGGTACGGGGAGCTGTTTTTT.

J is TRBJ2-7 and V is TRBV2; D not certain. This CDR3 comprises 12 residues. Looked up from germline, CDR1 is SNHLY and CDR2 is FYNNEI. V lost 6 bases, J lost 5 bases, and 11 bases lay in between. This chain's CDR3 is CASRRVLNEQYF. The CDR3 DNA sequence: TGTGCCAGCAGGCGAGTGTTGAACGAGCAGTACTTC.

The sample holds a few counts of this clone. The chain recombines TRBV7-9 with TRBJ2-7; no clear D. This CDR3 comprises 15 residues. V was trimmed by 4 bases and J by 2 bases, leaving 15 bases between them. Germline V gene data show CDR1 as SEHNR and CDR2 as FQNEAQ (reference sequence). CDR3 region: CASSSFLGRAYEQYF. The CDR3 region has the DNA TGTGCCAGCAGCTCCTTTTTGGGTCGGGCCTACGAGCAGTACTTC.

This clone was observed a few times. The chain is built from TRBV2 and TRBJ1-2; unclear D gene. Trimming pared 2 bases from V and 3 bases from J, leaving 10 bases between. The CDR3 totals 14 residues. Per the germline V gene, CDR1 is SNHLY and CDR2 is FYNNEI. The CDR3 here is CASSEYSTDYGYTF. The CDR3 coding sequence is TGTGCCAGCAGTGAATATTCGACCGACTATGGCTACACCTTC. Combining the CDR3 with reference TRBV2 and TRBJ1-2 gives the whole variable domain EPEVTQTPSHQVTQMGQEVILRCVPISNHLYFYWYRQILGQKVEFLVSFYNNEISEKSEIFDDQFSVERPDGSNFTLKIRSTKLEDSAMYFCASSEYSTDYGYTFGSGTRLTVV.

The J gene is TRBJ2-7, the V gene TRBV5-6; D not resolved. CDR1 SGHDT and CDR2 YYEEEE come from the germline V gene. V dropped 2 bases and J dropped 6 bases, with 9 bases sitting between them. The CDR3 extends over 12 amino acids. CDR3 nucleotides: TGTGCCAGCAGCTTTGCCAGGCGCGAGCAGTACTTC. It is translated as CASSFARREQYF.

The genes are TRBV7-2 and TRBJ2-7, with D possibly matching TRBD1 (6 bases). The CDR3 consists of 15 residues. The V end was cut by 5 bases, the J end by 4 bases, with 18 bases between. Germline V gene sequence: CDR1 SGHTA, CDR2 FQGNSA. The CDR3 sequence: CASSPEPTGRYEQYF. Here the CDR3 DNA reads TGTGCCAGCAGCCCCGAACCAACAGGGCGGTACGAGCAGTACTTC.

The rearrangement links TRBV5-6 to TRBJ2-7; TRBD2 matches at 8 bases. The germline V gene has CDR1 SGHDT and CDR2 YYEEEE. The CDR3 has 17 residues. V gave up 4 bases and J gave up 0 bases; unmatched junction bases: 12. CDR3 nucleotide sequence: TGTGCCAGCAGCCACTCGCCCGGGAGCGGGAGCTCCTACGAGCAGTACTTC. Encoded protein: CASSHSPGSGSSYEQYF.

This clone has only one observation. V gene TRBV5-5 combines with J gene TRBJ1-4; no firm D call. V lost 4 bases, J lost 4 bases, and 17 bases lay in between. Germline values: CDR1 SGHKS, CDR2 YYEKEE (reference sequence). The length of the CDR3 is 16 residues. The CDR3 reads CASSPELGRSNEKLFF. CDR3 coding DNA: TGTGCCAGCAGCCCCGAGCTAGGTAGAAGTAATGAAAAACTGTTTTTT.

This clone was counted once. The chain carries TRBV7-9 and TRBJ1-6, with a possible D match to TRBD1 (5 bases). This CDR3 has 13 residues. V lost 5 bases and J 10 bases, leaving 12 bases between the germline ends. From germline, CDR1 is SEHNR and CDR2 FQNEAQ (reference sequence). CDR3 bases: TGTGCCAGCAGCCTCGGGGGGGGGTCACCCCTCCACTTT. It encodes CASSLGGGSPLHF.

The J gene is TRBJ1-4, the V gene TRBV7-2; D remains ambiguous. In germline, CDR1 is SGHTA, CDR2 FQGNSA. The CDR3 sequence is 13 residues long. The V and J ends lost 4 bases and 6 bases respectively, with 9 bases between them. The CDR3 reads CASSSGVYEKLFF. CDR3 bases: TGTGCCAGCAGCTCCGGGGTATATGAAAAACTGTTTTTT.

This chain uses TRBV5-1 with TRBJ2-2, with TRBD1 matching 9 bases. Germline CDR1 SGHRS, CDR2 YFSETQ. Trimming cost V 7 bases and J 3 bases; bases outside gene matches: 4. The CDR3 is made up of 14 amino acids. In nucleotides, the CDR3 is TGCGCCAGCGGCCGACAGGGGGACACCGGGGAGCTGTTTTTT. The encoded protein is CASGRQGDTGELFF. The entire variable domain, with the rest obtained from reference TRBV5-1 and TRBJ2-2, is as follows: KAGVTQTPRYLIKTRGQQVTLSCSPISGHRSVSWYQQTPGQGLQFLFEYFSETQRNKGNFPGRFSGRQFSNSRSEMNVSTLELGDSALYLCASGRQGDTGELFFGEGSRLTVL.

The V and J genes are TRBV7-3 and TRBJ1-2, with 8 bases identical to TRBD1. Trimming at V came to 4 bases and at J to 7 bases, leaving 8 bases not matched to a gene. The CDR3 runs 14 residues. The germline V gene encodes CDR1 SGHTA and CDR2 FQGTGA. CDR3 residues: CASSSTGDSFGYTF. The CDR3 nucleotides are TGTGCCAGCAGCTCGACAGGGGACAGCTTTGGCTACACCTTC.

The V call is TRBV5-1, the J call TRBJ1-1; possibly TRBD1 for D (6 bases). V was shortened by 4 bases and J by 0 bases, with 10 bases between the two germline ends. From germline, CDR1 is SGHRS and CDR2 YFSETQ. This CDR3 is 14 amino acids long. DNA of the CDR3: TGCGCCAGCAGCACCGGGACATTGAACACTGAAGCTTTCTTT. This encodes CASSTGTLNTEAFF.

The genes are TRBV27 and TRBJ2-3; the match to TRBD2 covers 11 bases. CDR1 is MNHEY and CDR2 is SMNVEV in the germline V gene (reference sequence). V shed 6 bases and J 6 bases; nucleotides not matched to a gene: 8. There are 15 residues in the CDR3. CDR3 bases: TGTGCCAGCAGATTACTAGCGGGGGTCCCCGATACGCAGTATTTT. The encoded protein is CASRLLAGVPDTQYF.

In DNA form, the CDR3 reads TGCGCCAGCAGTGAGTCGGGGTACAATGAGCAGTTCTTC. It codes for CASSESGYNEQFF. This sequence joins TRBV10-1 and TRBJ2-1; D ambiguous. This CDR3 contains 13 residues. V was trimmed by 0 bases and J by 4 bases, leaving 4 bases between them. Germline lookup yields CDR1 WNHNN and CDR2 SYGVQD (reference sequence).

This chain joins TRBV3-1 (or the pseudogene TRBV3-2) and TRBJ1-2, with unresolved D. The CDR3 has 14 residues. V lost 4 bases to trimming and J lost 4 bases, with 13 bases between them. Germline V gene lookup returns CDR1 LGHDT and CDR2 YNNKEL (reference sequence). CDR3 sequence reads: CASSPTRRSYGYTF. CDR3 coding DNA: TGTGCCAGCAGCCCGACGAGACGGTCCTATGGCTACACCTTC.

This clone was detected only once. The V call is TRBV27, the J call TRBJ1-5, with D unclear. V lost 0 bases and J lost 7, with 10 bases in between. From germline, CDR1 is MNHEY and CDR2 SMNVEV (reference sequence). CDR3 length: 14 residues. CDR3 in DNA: TGTGCCAGCAGTTTATCGGGGTCTGGGCAGCCCCAGCATTTT. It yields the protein CASSLSGSGQPQHF.

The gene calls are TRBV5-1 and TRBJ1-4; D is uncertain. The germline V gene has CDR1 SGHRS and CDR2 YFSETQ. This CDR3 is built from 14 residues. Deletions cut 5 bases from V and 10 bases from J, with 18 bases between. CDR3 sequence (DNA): TGCGCCAGCAGTGCCGTGTCGGAAGAAGGAAAACTGTTTTTT. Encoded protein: CASSAVSEEGKLFF. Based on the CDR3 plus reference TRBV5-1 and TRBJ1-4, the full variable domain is KAGVTQTPRYLIKTRGQQVTLSCSPISGHRSVSWYQQTPGQGLQFLFEYFSETQRNKGNFPGRFSGRQFSNSRSEMNVSTLELGDSALYLCASSAVSEEGKLFFGSGTQLSVL.

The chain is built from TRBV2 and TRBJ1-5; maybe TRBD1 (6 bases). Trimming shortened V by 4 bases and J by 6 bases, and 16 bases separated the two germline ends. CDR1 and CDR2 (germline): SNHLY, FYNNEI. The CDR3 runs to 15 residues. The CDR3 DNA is TGTGCCAGCAGTGTCCAGTCAGGGGAGACTCAGCCCCAGCATTTT. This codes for CASSVQSGETQPQHF.

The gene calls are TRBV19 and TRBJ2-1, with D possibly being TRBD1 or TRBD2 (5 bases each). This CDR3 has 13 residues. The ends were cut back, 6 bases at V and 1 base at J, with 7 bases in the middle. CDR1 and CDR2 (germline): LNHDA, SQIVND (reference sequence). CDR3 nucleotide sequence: TGTGCCAGTAGGGGGGAGTCCTACAATGAGCAGTTCTTC. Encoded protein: CASRGESYNEQFF.

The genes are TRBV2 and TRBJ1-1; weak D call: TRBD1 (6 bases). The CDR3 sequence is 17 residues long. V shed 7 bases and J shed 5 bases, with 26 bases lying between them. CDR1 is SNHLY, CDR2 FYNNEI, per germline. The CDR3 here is CASKRAQGVGLGTEAFF. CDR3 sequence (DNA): TGTGCCAGCAAGAGAGCACAGGGAGTTGGGTTAGGGACTGAAGCTTTCTTT.